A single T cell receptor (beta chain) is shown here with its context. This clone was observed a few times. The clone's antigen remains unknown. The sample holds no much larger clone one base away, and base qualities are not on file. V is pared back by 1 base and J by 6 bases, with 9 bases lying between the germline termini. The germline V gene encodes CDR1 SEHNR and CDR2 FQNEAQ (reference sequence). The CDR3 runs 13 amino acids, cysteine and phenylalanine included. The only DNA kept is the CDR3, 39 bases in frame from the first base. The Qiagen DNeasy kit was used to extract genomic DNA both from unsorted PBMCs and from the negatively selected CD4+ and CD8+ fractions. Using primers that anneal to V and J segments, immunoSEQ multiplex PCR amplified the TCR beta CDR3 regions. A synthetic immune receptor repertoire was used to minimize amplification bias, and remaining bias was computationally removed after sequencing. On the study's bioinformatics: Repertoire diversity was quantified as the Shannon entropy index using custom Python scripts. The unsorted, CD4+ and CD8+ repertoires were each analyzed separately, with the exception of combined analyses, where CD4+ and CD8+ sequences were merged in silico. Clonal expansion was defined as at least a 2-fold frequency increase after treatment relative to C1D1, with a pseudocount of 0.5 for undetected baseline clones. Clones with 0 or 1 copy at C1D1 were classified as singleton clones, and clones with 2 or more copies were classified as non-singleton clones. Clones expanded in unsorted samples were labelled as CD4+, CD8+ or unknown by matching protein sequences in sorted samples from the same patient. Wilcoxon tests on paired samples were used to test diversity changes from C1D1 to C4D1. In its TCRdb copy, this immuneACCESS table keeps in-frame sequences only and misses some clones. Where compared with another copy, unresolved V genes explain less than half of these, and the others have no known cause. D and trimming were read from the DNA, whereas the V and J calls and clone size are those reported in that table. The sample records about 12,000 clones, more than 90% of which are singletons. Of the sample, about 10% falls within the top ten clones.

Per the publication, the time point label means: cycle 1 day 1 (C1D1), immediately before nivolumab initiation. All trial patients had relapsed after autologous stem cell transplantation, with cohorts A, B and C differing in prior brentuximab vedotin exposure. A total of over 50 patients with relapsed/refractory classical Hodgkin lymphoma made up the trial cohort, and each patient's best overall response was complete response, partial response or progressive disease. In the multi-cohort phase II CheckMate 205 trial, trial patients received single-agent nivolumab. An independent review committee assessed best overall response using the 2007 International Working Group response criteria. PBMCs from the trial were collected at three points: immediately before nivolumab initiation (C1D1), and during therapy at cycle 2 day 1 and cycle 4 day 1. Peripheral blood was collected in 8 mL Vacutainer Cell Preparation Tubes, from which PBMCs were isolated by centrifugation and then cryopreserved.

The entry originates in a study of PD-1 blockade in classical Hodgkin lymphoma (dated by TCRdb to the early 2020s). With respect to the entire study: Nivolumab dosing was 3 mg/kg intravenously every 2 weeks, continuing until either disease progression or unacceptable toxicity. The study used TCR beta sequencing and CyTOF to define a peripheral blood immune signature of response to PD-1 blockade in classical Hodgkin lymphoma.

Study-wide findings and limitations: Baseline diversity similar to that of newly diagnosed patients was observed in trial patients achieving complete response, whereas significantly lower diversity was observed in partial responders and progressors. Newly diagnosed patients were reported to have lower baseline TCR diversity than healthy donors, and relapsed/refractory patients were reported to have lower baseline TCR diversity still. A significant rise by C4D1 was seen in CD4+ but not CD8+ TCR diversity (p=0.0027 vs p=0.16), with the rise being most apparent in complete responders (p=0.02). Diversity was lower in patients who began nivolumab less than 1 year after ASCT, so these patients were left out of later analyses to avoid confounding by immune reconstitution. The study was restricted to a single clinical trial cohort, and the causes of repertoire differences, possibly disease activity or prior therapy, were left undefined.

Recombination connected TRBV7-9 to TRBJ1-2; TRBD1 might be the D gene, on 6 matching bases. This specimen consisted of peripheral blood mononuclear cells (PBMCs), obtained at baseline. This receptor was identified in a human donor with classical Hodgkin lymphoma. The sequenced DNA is TGTGCCAGCAGCTTAGTACGGACAGATGGCTACACCTTC. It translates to CASSLVRTDGYTF.